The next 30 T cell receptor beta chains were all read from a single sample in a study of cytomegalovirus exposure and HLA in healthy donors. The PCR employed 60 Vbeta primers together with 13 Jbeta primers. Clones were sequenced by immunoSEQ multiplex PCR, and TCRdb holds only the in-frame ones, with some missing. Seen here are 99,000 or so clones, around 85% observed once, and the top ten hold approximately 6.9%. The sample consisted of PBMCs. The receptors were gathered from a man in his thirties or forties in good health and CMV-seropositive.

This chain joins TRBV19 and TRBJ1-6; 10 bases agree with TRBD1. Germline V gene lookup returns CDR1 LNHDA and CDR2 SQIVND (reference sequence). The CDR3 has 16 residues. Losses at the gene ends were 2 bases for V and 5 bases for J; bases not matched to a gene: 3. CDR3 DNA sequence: TGTGCCAGTAGTATACGACAGGGGGCTCATAATTCACCCCTCCACTTT. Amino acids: CASSIRQGAHNSPLHF.

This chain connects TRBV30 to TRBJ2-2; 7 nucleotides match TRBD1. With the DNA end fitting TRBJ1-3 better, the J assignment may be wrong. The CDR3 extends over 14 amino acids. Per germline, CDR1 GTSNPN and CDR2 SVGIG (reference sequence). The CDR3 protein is CAWSGTASGNTIYF. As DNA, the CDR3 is TGTGCCTGGTCCGGGACAGCCTCTGGAAACACCATATATTTT.

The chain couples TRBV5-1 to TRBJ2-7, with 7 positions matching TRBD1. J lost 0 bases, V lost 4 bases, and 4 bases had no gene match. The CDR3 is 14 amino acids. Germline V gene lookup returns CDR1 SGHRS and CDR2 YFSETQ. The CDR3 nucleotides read TGCGCCAGCAGCATAGGGACAGCCTCCTACGAGCAGTACTTC. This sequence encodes CASSIGTASYEQYF.

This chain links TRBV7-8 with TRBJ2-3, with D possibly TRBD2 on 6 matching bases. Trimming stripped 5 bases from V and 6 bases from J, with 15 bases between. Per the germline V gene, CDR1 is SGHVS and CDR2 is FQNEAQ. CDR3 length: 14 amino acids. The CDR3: CASSPERAGDTQYF. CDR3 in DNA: TGTGCCAGCAGCCCAGAGAGGGCGGGGGATACGCAGTATTTT.

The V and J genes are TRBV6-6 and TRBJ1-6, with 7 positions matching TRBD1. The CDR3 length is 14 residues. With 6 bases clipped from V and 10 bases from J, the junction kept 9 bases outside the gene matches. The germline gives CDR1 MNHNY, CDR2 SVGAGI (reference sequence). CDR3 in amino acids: CASSPGTAGSPLHF. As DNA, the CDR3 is TGTGCCAGCAGCCCCGGGACAGCAGGCTCACCCCTCCACTTT.

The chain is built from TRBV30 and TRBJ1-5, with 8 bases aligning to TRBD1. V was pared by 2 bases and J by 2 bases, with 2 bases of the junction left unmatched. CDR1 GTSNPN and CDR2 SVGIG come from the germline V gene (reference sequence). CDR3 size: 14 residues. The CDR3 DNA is TGTGCCTGGAGTTCGGGACAGGGCAATCAGCCCCAGCATTTT. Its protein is CAWSSGQGNQPQHF.

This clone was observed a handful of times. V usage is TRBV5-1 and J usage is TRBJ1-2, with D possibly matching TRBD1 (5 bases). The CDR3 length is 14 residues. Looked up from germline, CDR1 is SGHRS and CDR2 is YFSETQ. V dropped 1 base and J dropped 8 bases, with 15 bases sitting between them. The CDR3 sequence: CASSLFQGLGGYTF. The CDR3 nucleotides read TGCGCCAGCAGCTTGTTCCAGGGACTCGGGGGCTACACCTTC.

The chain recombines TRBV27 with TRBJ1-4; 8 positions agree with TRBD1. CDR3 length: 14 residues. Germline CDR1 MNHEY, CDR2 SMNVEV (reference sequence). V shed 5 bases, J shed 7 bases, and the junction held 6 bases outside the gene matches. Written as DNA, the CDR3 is TGTGCCAGCAGTCACCAGGGGGCTAGTGAAAAACTGTTTTTT. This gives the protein CASSHQGASEKLFF. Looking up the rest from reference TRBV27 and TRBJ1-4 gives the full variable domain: EAQVTQNPRYLITVTGKKLTVTCSQNMNHEYMSWYRQDPGLGLRQIYYSMNVEVTDKGDVPEGYKVSRKEKRNFPLILESPSPNQTSLYFCASSHQGASEKLFFGSGTQLSVL.

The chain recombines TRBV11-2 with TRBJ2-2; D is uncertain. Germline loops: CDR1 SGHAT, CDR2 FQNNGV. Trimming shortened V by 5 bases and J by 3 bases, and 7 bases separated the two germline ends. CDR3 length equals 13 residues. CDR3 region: CASSPRYTGELFF. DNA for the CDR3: TGTGCCAGCAGCCCTCGGTACACCGGGGAGCTGTTTTTT.

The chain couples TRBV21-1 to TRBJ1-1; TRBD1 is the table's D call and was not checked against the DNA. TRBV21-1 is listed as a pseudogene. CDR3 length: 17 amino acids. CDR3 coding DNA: TGTGCCAGCAGCAAAAAGACAGGACGGAGTATGAACACTGAAGCTTTCTTT. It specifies CASSKKTGRSMNTEAFF.

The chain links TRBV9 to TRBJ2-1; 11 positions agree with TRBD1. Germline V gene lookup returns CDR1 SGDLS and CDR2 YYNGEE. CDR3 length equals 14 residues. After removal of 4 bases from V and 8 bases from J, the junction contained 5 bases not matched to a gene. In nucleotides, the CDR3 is TGTGCCAGCAGCCGGGACAGGGGGGCCTATGAGCAGTTCTTC. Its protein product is CASSRDRGAYEQFF.

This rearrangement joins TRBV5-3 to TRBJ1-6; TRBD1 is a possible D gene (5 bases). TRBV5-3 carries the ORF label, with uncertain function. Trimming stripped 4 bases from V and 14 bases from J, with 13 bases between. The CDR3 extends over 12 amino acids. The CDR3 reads CARSLRVCALHF. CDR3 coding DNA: TGTGCCAGAAGCCTCAGGGTCTGCGCCCTCCACTTT.

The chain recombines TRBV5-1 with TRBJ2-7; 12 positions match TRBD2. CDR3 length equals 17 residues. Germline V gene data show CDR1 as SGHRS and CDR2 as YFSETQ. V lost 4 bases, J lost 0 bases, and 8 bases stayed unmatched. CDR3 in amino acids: CASSILAGGKSSYEQYF. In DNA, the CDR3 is TGCGCCAGCAGCATCCTAGCGGGGGGGAAGAGCTCCTACGAGCAGTACTTC.

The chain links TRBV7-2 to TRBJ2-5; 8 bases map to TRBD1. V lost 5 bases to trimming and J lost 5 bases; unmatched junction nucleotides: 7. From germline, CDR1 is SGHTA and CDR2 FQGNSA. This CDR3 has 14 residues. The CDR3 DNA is TGTGCCAGCAGCCCCAGGGGGCTGGAGGAGACCCAGTACTTC. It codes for CASSPRGLEETQYF.

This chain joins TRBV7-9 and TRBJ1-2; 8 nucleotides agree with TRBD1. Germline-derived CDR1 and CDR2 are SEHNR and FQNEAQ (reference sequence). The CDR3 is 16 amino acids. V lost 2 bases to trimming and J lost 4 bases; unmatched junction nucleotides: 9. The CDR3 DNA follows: TGTGCCAGCAGCTTAACGGGACCGGACAGGGCCTATGGCTACACCTTC. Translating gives CASSLTGPDRAYGYTF.

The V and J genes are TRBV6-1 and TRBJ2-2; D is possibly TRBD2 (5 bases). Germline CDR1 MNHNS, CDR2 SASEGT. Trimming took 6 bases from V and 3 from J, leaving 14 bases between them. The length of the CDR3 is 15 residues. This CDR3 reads CASRQLVGDTGELFF. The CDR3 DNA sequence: TGTGCCAGCAGACAACTAGTAGGAGACACCGGGGAGCTGTTTTTT.

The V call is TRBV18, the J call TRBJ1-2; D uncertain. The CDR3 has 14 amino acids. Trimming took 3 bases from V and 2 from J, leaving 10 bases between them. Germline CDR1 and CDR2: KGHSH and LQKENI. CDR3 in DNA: TGTGCCAGCTCACCGACGGGAAAAAACTATGGCTACACCTTC. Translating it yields CASSPTGKNYGYTF.

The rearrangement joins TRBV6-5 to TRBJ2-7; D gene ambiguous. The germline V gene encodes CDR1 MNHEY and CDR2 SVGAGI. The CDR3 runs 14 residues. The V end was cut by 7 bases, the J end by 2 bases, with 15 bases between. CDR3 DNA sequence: TGTGCCAGCAAAAGCCTCCGACGGGCCTACGAGCAGTACTTC. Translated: CASKSLRRAYEQYF.

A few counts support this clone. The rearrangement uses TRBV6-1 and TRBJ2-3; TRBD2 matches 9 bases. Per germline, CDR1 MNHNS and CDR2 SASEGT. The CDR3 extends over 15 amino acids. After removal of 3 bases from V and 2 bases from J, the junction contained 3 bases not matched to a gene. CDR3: CASSELAGVTDTQYF. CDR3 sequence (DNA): TGTGCCAGCAGTGAGTTAGCGGGGGTCACAGATACGCAGTATTTT.

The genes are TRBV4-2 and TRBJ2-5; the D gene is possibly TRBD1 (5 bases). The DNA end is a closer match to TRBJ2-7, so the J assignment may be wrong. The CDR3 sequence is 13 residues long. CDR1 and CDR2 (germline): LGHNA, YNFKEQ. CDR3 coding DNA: TGTGCCAGCAGGCAGCAGGGTTTTGGCGAGCAGTACTTC. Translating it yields CASRQQGFGEQYF.

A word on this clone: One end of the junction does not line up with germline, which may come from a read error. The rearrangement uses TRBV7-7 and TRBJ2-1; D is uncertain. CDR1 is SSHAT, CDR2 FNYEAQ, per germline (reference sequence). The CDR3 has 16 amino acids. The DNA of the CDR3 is TGTGCTAGCAGCTTAGACTTCCGCTCAGGCCTCAATGAGCAGTTCTTC. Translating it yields CASSLDFRSGLNEQFF.

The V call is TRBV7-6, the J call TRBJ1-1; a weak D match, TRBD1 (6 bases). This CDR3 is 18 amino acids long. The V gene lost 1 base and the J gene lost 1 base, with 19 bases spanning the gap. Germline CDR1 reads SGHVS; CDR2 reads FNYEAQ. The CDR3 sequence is CASSLETGLWGANTEAFF. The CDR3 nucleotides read TGTGCCAGCAGCTTAGAGACGGGACTATGGGGGGCGAACACTGAAGCTTTCTTT.

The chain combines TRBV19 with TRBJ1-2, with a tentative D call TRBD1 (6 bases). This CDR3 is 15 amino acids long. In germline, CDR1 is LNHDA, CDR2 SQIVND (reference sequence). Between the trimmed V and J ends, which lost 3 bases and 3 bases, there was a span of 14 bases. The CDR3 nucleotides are TGTGCCAGTAGTATGGAACAGGGCGGGTACTATGGCTACACCTTC. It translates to CASSMEQGGYYGYTF.

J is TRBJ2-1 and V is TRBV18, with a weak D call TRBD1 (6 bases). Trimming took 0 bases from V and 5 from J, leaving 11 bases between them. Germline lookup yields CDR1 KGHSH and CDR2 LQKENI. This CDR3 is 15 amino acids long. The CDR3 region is CASSPPVTGNNEQFF. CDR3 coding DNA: TGTGCCAGCTCACCACCGGTCACAGGGAACAATGAGCAGTTCTTC. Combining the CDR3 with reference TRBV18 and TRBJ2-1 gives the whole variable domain NAGVMQNPRHLVRRRGQEARLRCSPMKGHSHVYWYRQLPEEGLKFMVYLQKENIIDESGMPKERFSAEFPKEGPSILRIQQVVRGDSAAYFCASSPPVTGNNEQFFGPGTRLTVL.

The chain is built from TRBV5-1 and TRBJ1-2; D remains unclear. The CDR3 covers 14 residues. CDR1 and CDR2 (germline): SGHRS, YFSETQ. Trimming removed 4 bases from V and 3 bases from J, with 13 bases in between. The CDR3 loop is CASSRIGADYGYTF. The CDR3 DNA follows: TGCGCCAGCAGCCGGATTGGCGCGGACTATGGCTACACCTTC.

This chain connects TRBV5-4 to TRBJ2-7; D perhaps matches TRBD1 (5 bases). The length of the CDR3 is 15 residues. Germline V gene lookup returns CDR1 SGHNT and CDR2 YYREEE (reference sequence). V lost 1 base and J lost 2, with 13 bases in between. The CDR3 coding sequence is TGTGCCAGCAGCTTGAGAGCAGGGTTCCCCTACGAGCAGTACTTC. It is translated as CASSLRAGFPYEQYF.

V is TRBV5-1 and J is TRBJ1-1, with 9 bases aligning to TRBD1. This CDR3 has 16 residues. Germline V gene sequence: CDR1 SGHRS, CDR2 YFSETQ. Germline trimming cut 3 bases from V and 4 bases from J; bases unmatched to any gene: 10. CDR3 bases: TGCGCCAGCAGCTCGATACCACAGGGGGCGAGCACTGAAGCTTTCTTT. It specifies CASSSIPQGASTEAFF.

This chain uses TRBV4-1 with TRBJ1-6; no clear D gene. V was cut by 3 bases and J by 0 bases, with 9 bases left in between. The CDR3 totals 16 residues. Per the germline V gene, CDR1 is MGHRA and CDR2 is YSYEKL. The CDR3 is CASSHSMSSYNSPLHF. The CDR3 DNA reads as TGCGCCAGCAGCCATTCCATGAGCTCCTATAATTCACCCCTCCACTTT.

In nucleotides, the CDR3 is TGCAGTGCTATTCACAAATATACGCAGTATTTT. Residues: CSAIHKYTQYF. The J gene is TRBJ2-3, the V gene TRBV20-1; D is uncertain. The CDR3 contains 11 residues. Trimming pared 4 bases from V and 7 bases from J, leaving 9 bases between. CDR1 is DFQATT and CDR2 is SNEGSKA in the germline V gene (reference sequence).

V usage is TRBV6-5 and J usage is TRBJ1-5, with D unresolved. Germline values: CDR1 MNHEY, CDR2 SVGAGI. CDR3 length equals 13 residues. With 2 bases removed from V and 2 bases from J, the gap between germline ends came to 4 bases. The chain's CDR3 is CASSYQGNQPQHF. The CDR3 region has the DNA TGTGCCAGCAGTTACCAGGGCAATCAGCCCCAGCATTTT.